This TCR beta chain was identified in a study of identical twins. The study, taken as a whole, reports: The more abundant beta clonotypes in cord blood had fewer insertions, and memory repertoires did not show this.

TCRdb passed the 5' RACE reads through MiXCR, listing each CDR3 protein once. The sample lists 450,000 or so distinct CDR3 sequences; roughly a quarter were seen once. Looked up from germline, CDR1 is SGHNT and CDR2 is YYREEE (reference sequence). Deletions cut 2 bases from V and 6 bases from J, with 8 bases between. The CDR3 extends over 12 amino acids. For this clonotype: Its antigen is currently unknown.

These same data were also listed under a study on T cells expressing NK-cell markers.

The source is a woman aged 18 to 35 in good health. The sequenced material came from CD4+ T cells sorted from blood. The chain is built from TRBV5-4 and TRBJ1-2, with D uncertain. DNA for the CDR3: TGTGCCAGCAGCTTTGAGCTAAATGGCTACACCTTC. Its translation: CASSFELNGYTF.